The 7 T cell receptor beta chains below all came from one sample that was sequenced in a study of spatial heterogeneity in lung cancer. TCRdb re-called the 5' RACE reads through MiXCR, storing one row per CDR3 protein. The sample carries roughly 70,000 distinct CDR3 sequences, 10% to 15% recorded once. Time point defined: sample taken at primary tumor resection. Whole RNA came from tumor, nontumor lung or frozen PBMC and was sequenced without being sorted. The sequenced sample was PBMCs, obtained at surgery. The receptor set was obtained from a male donor with early-stage non-small cell lung cancer.

This rearrangement joins TRBV27 to TRBJ2-7; D might be TRBD1 (6 bases). The CDR3 totals 14 residues. The germline gives CDR1 MNHEY, CDR2 SMNVEV (reference sequence). Trimming left V 5 bases short and J 6 bases short, with 17 bases between. In nucleotides, the CDR3 is TGTGCCAGCAGTCGAACGGACAGACTACCCGAGCAGTACTTC. Protein product: CASSRTDRLPEQYF.

This clonotype was picked up a small number of times. The chain joins TRBV5-6 to TRBJ1-5; a weak D match, TRBD1 (5 bases). V was trimmed by 3 bases and J by 2 bases, leaving 18 bases between them. This CDR3 is built from 17 residues. Germline V gives CDR1 SGHDT, CDR2 YYEEEE. CDR3 in DNA: TGTGCCAGCAGCTCCTGGGACCTCCCTGGGGGCAATCAGCCCCAGCATTTT. This encodes CASSSWDLPGGNQPQHF.

V is TRBV11-2 and J is TRBJ2-2, with a possible D match to TRBD2 (6 bases). Between the trimmed V and J ends, which lost 3 bases and 2 bases, there was a span of 16 bases. The CDR3 covers 17 residues. Germline CDR1 and CDR2: SGHAT and FQNNGV. The CDR3 spells CASSLGDSARNTGELFF. The CDR3 DNA reads as TGTGCCAGCAGCTTGGGGGACTCGGCTCGCAACACCGGGGAGCTGTTTTTT.

This clonotype has more than one count but fewer than ten. CDR3 sequence (DNA): TGTGCCAGCAGCTTGTTCGGGACAGGACCTTATGGCTACACCTTC. It yields the protein CASSLFGTGPYGYTF. The V call is TRBV5-6, the J call TRBJ1-2; 8 bases are a match to TRBD1. V lost 1 base, J lost 5 bases, and 7 bases stayed unmatched. Germline V gene lookup returns CDR1 SGHDT and CDR2 YYEEEE. The CDR3 sequence is 15 residues long.

The chain uses TRBV7-9 and TRBJ1-2; TRBD1 is a possible D gene (6 bases). Germline CDR1 and CDR2: SEHNR and FQNEAQ (reference sequence). This CDR3 has 14 residues. Trimming stripped 2 bases from V and 7 bases from J, with 14 bases between. The CDR3, as DNA: TGTGCCAGCAGCTTAAGGGGGGACTTCTCTGGCTACACCTTC. Translated, it gives CASSLRGDFSGYTF.

The V call is TRBV20-1, the J call TRBJ2-2; D is unclear. This CDR3 region has 14 residues. The V end lost 0 bases, the J end lost 5 bases, and 10 bases lay between the germline ends. The germline V gene encodes CDR1 DFQATT and CDR2 SNEGSKA (reference sequence). This CDR3 reads CSARDPRPTGELFF. CDR3 DNA sequence: TGCAGTGCTAGAGACCCCCGCCCGACCGGGGAGCTGTTTTTT.

This clonotype was seen at least ten times. V usage is TRBV7-2 and J usage is TRBJ2-3, with 7 bases aligning to TRBD2. Germline V gives CDR1 SGHTA, CDR2 FQGNSA. The CDR3 runs to 15 residues. Losses at the gene ends were 7 bases for V and 2 bases for J; bases not matched to a gene: 9. The CDR3 DNA reads TGTGCCAGCACCTCAACTAGCGCAGACACAGATACGCAGTATTTT. Translation gives CASTSTSADTDTQYF. The full variable domain, with the rest looked up from reference TRBV7-2 and TRBJ2-3, is GAGVSQSPSNKVTEKGKDVELRCDPISGHTALYWYRQSLGQGLEFLIYFQGNSAPDKSGLPSDRFSAERTGGSVSTLTIQRTQQEDSAVYLCASTSTSADTDTQYFGPGTRLTVL.